The 16 T cell receptor beta chains in this list originate from one sample, sequenced in a study of cytomegalovirus exposure and HLA in healthy donors. The protocol was immunoSEQ multiplex PCR, while the TCRdb copy is restricted to in-frame clones and leaves out a portion. The sample comprises roughly 65,000 clones, about nine tenths of which are singletons, and roughly 3.1% rests with the top ten. The specimen sequenced was PBMCs. Receptors were obtained from a man younger than 35 in good health and CMV-seronegative.

The chain has TRBV9 and TRBJ2-1; D may be TRBD2 (5 bases). Trimming took 2 bases from V and 0 from J, leaving 9 bases between them. Germline lookup yields CDR1 SGDLS and CDR2 YYNGEE. The CDR3 has 15 residues. CDR3 amino acids: CASSVYGGSYNEQFF. The DNA of the CDR3 is TGTGCCAGCAGCGTTTACGGAGGCTCCTACAATGAGCAGTTCTTC.

Written as DNA, the CDR3 is TGTGCCAGCAGAGACAGGGCCTCCTACGAGCAGTACTTC. Its translation is CASRDRASYEQYF. J is TRBJ2-7 and V is TRBV7-8, with TRBD1 matching over 7 bases. Trimming at V came to 6 bases and at J to 0 bases, leaving 2 bases not matched to a gene. This CDR3 comprises 13 residues. Germline CDR1 SGHVS, CDR2 FQNEAQ. Together with reference TRBV7-8 and TRBJ2-7, the CDR3 gives the full variable domain: GAGVSQSPRYKVAKRGQDVALRCDPISGHVSLFWYQQALGQGPEFLTYFQNEAQLDKSGLPSDRFFAERPEGSVSTLKIQRTQQEDSAVYLCASRDRASYEQYFGPGTRLTVT.

J is TRBJ2-2 and V is TRBV9; TRBD2 might be the D (6 bases). The germline CDR1 and CDR2 sequences are SGDLS and YYNGEE. The CDR3 is made up of 16 amino acids. Trimming left V 4 bases short and J 0 bases short, with 13 bases between. This CDR3 is CASSPWGDPNTGELFF. Here the CDR3 DNA reads TGTGCCAGCAGCCCCTGGGGGGACCCGAACACCGGGGAGCTGTTTTTT. The full variable domain, its missing parts supplied by reference TRBV9 and TRBJ2-2, is DSGVTQTPKHLITATGQRVTLRCSPRSGDLSVYWYQQSLDQGLQFLIQYYNGEERAKGNILERFSAQQFPDLHSELNLSSLELGDSALYFCASSPWGDPNTGELFFGEGSRLTVL.

This sequence joins TRBV28 and TRBJ2-3, with TRBD2 identical over 8 bases. Germline CDR1 and CDR2: MDHEN and SYDVKM. The length of the CDR3 is 16 residues. The junction had 10 bases not matched to a gene; V was cut back by 5 bases and J by 3 bases. This chain's CDR3 is CASSPFGRGGTDTQYF. CDR3 nucleotides: TGTGCCAGCAGTCCATTCGGGAGGGGGGGGACAGATACGCAGTATTTT.

The rearrangement uses TRBV20-1 and TRBJ1-3, with unresolved D. V lost 0 bases and J lost 9, with 3 bases in between. This CDR3 has 10 residues. Germline loops: CDR1 DFQATT, CDR2 SNEGSKA (reference sequence). The DNA of the CDR3 is TGCAGTGCTAGAGACGGCACCATATATTTT. Residues: CSARDGTIYF.

This clone appeared a few times. The gene calls are TRBV7-2 and TRBJ1-5; 8 nucleotides line up with TRBD1. Germline assignment: CDR1 SGHTA and CDR2 FQGNSA. CDR3 size: 16 residues. Germline trimming cut 5 bases from V and 0 bases from J; bases unmatched to any gene: 6. CDR3 nucleotide sequence: TGTGCCAGCAGCGCCCGACAGGGGAATAGCAATCAGCCCCAGCATTTT. This sequence encodes CASSARQGNSNQPQHF.

The J gene is TRBJ1-1, the V gene TRBV7-8; 9 bases are a match to TRBD1. Germline trimming cut 4 bases from V and 1 base from J; bases unmatched to any gene: 7. CDR3 length equals 16 residues. Germline V lookup: CDR1 SGHVS, CDR2 FQNEAQ. CDR3 DNA sequence: TGTGCCAGCAGCTCCTTGACAGGGGGGAAGAACACTGAAGCTTTCTTT. This gives the protein CASSSLTGGKNTEAFF. The full variable domain, completed using reference TRBV7-8 and TRBJ1-1, is GAGVSQSPRYKVAKRGQDVALRCDPISGHVSLFWYQQALGQGPEFLTYFQNEAQLDKSGLPSDRFFAERPEGSVSTLKIQRTQQEDSAVYLCASSSLTGGKNTEAFFGQGTRLTVV.

The chain employs TRBV2 and TRBJ2-7, with 10 bases fitting TRBD2. This CDR3 has 13 residues. From germline, CDR1 is SNHLY and CDR2 FYNNEI. The ends lost 9 bases at V and 1 base at J; junction bases unmatched: 3. The CDR3 reads CASRTSGSYEQYF. Written as DNA, the CDR3 is TGTGCCAGTAGGACTAGCGGTTCCTACGAGCAGTACTTC.

This chain uses TRBV28 with TRBJ1-2; D is possibly TRBD1 (5 bases). The CDR3 sequence is 13 residues long. The V end lost 10 bases, the J end lost 6 bases, and 18 bases lay between the germline ends. Germline CDR1 MDHEN, CDR2 SYDVKM. This CDR3 is CAIHLAGFDGYTF. The CDR3 nucleotides read TGTGCCATCCACCTTGCAGGGTTCGATGGCTACACCTTC.

A remark on this clone: Other DNA sequences in the same sample also yield this CDR3. This chain uses TRBV6-5 with TRBJ2-2; D might be TRBD2 (5 bases). Germline V lookup: CDR1 MNHEY, CDR2 SVGAGI. This CDR3 has 14 residues. Trimming stripped 2 bases from V and 5 bases from J, with 9 bases between. CDR3 coding DNA: TGTGCCAGCAGTTACGATTCGGGAACCGGGGAGCTGTTTTTT. Translating gives CASSYDSGTGELFF.

This rearrangement joins TRBV2 to TRBJ2-3, with 11 bases matching TRBD2. The CDR3 has 15 amino acids. Germline loops: CDR1 SNHLY, CDR2 FYNNEI. The V gene end was trimmed by 6 bases and the J gene end by 3 bases; junction bases not matched to a gene: 5. This CDR3 is CASRTSGSSTDTQYF. The CDR3 DNA is TGTGCCAGCAGAACTAGCGGGAGTAGTACAGATACGCAGTATTTT.

The chain links TRBV5-1 to TRBJ2-5, with TRBD2 as a possible D gene (6 bases). The CDR3 totals 15 residues. Germline loops: CDR1 SGHRS, CDR2 YFSETQ. The ends were cut back, 1 base at V and 2 bases at J, with 12 bases in the middle. CDR3 in amino acids: CASSLRLEFQETQYF. CDR3 nucleotide sequence: TGCGCCAGCAGCTTGCGACTAGAGTTTCAAGAGACCCAGTACTTC.

This sequence joins TRBV4-1 and TRBJ1-1, with a possible D match to TRBD1 (6 bases). Germline V gene data show CDR1 as MGHRA and CDR2 as YSYEKL. The CDR3 is 15 amino acids. The V end was cut by 2 bases, the J end by 2 bases, with 12 bases between. The CDR3 protein is CASSQPGQPNTEAFF. The CDR3 coding sequence is TGCGCCAGCAGCCAACCAGGACAGCCAAACACTGAAGCTTTCTTT.

The V gene is TRBV18, the J gene TRBJ1-1; the match to TRBD1 covers 7 bases. V dropped 2 bases and J dropped 0; count of bases not matched to a gene: 6. The CDR3 loop spans 16 amino acids. The germline gives CDR1 KGHSH, CDR2 LQKENI. The CDR3 DNA reads as TGTGCCAGCTCACCATCGCCGGGACAGATGAACACTGAAGCTTTCTTT. It yields the protein CASSPSPGQMNTEAFF. Together with reference TRBV18 and TRBJ1-1, the CDR3 gives the full variable domain: NAGVMQNPRHLVRRRGQEARLRCSPMKGHSHVYWYRQLPEEGLKFMVYLQKENIIDESGMPKERFSAEFPKEGPSILRIQQVVRGDSAAYFCASSPSPGQMNTEAFFGQGTRLTVV.

The chain uses TRBV6-5 and TRBJ2-2; TRBD2 matches 7 bases. CDR1 is MNHEY, CDR2 SVGAGI, per germline. The CDR3 extends over 16 amino acids. V lost 2 bases and J lost 6; bases outside the gene matches: 9. CDR3 coding DNA: TGTGCCAGCAGTTACGCCCAGGCGGGAGAGGCCGGGGAGCTGTTTTTT. Encoded protein: CASSYAQAGEAGELFF.

The chain employs TRBV5-8 and TRBJ2-1, with D possibly being TRBD1 (5 bases). Germline CDR1 reads SGHTS; CDR2 reads YDEGEE. CDR3 length: 11 residues. V lost 4 bases to trimming and J lost 10 bases, with 9 bases between them. This CDR3 is CASSQGLEQFF. DNA for the CDR3: TGTGCCAGCAGCCAGGGTCTGGAGCAGTTCTTC.